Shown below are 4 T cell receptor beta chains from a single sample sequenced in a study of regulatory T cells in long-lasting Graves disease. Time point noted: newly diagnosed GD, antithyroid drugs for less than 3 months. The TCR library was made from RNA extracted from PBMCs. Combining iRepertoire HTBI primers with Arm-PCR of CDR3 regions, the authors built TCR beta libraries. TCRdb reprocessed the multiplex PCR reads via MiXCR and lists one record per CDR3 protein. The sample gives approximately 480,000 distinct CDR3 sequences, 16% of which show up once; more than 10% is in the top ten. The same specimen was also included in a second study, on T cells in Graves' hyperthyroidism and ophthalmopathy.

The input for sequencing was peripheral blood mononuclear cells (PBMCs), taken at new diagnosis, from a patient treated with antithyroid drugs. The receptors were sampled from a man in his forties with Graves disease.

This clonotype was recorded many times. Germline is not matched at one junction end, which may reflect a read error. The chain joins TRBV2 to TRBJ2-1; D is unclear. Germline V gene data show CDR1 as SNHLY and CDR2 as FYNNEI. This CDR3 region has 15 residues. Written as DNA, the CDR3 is TGTGCCAGCAGTCCCGGACCAGGCTCCTACGATGAGCAGTTCTTC. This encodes CASSPGPGSYDEQFF.

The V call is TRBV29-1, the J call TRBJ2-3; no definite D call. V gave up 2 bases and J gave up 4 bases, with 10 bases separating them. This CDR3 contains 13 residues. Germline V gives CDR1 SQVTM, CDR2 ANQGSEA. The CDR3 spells CSVERVDPDTQYF. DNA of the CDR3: TGCAGCGTTGAACGGGTAGACCCAGATACGCAGTATTTT.

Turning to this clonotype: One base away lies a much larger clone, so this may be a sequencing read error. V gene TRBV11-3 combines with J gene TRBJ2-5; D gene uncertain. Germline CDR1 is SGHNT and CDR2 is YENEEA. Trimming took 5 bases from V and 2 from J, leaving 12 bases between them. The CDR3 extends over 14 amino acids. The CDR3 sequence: CASSPSPDQETQYF. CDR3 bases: TGTGCCAGCAGCCCTTCCCCAGATCAAGAGACCCAGTACTTC.

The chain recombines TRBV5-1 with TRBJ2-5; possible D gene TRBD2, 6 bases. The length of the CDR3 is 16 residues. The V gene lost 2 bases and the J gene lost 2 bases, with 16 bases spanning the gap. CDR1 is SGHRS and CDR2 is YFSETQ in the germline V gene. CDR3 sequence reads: CASSFGPGASQETQYF. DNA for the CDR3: TGCGCCAGCAGCTTCGGCCCGGGAGCGTCACAAGAGACCCAGTACTTC.